The 18 T cell receptor beta chains below were found in one sample sequenced in a study of blood T cell repertoires in COVID-19 (dated by TCRdb to the early 2020s). The library was obtained by the immunoSEQ multiplex PCR assay. TCRdb retrieved this table from immuneACCESS and kept in-frame rearrangements only. Not all clones are present; in checked studies, unresolved V genes account for under half, and no reason is known for the remainder. The sample table contains fewer than 70,000 clones; only one count was recorded for more than 75% of them. More than 3% of the sample goes to the ten largest clones. The material sequenced was peripheral blood. These TCRs come from a human donor in a cohort sampled during active COVID-19.

This clone was seen only a few times. J is TRBJ2-7 and V is TRBV2; a possible D gene is TRBD2 (5 bases). V was shortened by 3 bases and J by 5 bases, with 14 bases between the two germline ends. This CDR3 is built from 14 residues. Per germline, CDR1 SNHLY and CDR2 FYNNEI. CDR3 in DNA: TGTGCCAGCAGTGAGCGAGGGCGTCCCCACGAGCAGTACTTC. This translates into CASSERGRPHEQYF.

The chain employs TRBV13 and TRBJ2-1, with 13 bases that match TRBD2. The CDR3 is 16 amino acids. CDR1 is PRHDT and CDR2 is FYEKMQ in the germline V gene (reference sequence). V gave up 6 bases and J gave up 1 base; unmatched junction bases: 3. CDR3 nucleotide sequence: TGTGCCAGCAGGGGGACTAGCGGGAAATCCTACAATGAGCAGTTCTTC. Its translation is CASRGTSGKSYNEQFF. Looking up the rest from reference TRBV13 and TRBJ2-1 gives the full variable domain: AAGVIQSPRHLIKEKRETATLKCYPIPRHDTVYWYQQGPGQDPQFLISFYEKMQSDKGSIPDRFSAQQFSDYHSELNMSSLELGDSALYFCASRGTSGKSYNEQFFGPGTRLTVL.

This clone appeared a single time. The chain recombines TRBV9 with TRBJ2-2, with 7 bases that match TRBD1. This CDR3 is 16 amino acids long. The germline V gene encodes CDR1 SGDLS and CDR2 YYNGEE. V was pared by 4 bases and J by 0 bases, with 6 bases of the junction left unmatched. The CDR3 reads CASSTGQVSNTGELFF. The CDR3 DNA follows: TGTGCCAGCAGCACAGGACAGGTTTCGAACACCGGGGAGCTGTTTTTT.

The V gene is TRBV29-1, the J gene TRBJ2-1; D is ambiguous. The CDR3 consists of 11 residues. V lost 6 bases and J 4 bases, leaving 7 bases between the germline ends. CDR1 is SQVTM and CDR2 is ANQGSEA in the germline V gene. The CDR3 DNA follows: TGCAGCGTCCGCAGTTACAATGAGCAGTTCTTC. It yields the protein CSVRSYNEQFF.

The J gene is TRBJ2-2, the V gene TRBV4-2; tentatively, D is TRBD2 (5 bases). The V and J ends lost 0 bases and 4 bases respectively, with 15 bases between them. This CDR3 region has 17 residues. The germline V gene encodes CDR1 LGHNA and CDR2 YNFKEQ. CDR3 nucleotides: TGTGCCAGCAGCCAAGAATTTGAGGGTTGGAGCACCGGGGAGCTGTTTTTT. This translates into CASSQEFEGWSTGELFF.

There are a few counts of this clone. This rearrangement joins TRBV4-3 to TRBJ1-5; D call uncertain. The V and J ends lost 1 base and 4 bases respectively, with 8 bases between them. Germline-derived CDR1 and CDR2 are LGHNA and YSLEER. This CDR3 region has 14 residues. The CDR3 DNA follows: TGCGCCAGCAGCCAAGGGGAGGCAAATCAGCCCCAGCATTTT. It specifies CASSQGEANQPQHF.

The chain couples TRBV9 to TRBJ2-6; TRBD2 matches at 13 bases. The length of the CDR3 is 21 residues. In germline, CDR1 is SGDLS, CDR2 YYNGEE. Losses at the gene ends were 4 bases for V and 3 bases for J; bases not matched to a gene: 16. CDR3 in DNA: TGTGCCAGCAGCTCAGGACTAGCGGGAGTATGGGGCTCGCGTGGGGCCAACGTCCTGACTTTC. It specifies CASSSGLAGVWGSRGANVLTF. Drawing the rest from reference TRBV9 and TRBJ2-6, the complete variable domain is DSGVTQTPKHLITATGQRVTLRCSPRSGDLSVYWYQQSLDQGLQFLIQYYNGEERAKGNILERFSAQQFPDLHSELNLSSLELGDSALYFCASSSGLAGVWGSRGANVLTFGAGSRLTVL.

The genes are TRBV4-1 and TRBJ1-1; D gene uncertain. In germline, CDR1 is MGHRA, CDR2 YSYEKL. V lost 1 base to trimming and J lost 5 bases, with 17 bases between them. The CDR3 contains 16 residues. CDR3 region: CASSQVGPGFGTEAFF. The CDR3 DNA reads as TGCGCCAGCAGCCAAGTAGGGCCGGGATTTGGGACTGAAGCTTTCTTT.

As DNA, the CDR3 is TGTGCCAGCAGCGAGGGGGGGTACTACGAGCAGTACTTC. This gives the protein CASSEGGYYEQYF. The chain has TRBV6-5 and TRBJ2-7; perhaps TRBD2 as D (7 bases). V lost 6 bases, J lost 3 bases, and 12 bases lay in between. This CDR3 region has 13 residues. From germline, CDR1 is MNHEY and CDR2 SVGAGI.

The chain combines TRBV4-2 with TRBJ2-2; 8 bases fit TRBD2. V lost 1 base to trimming and J lost 1 base; unmatched junction nucleotides: 8. Germline assignment: CDR1 LGHNA and CDR2 YNFKEQ. The length of the CDR3 is 18 residues. CDR3 coding DNA: TGTGCCAGCAGCCAAGGGTCGGGGGGGGCGATGAACACCGGGGAGCTGTTTTTT. It specifies CASSQGSGGAMNTGELFF.

The chain employs TRBV19 and TRBJ1-1, with TRBD1 matching over 7 bases. The V and J ends lost 7 bases and 5 bases, in that order; junction bases with no gene match: 7. The CDR3 has 13 amino acids. Germline V gene lookup returns CDR1 LNHDA and CDR2 SQIVND (reference sequence). The CDR3 spells CASIGQGVTEAFF. The CDR3 DNA reads TGTGCCAGTATAGGGCAGGGGGTGACTGAAGCTTTCTTT.

J is TRBJ2-7 and V is TRBV30, with D maybe TRBD2 (6 bases). This CDR3 spans 11 amino acids. Germline-derived CDR1 and CDR2 are GTSNPN and SVGIG (reference sequence). V was cut by 5 bases and J by 2 bases, with 7 bases left in between. The chain's CDR3 is CAWGTAYEQYF. The CDR3 DNA sequence: TGTGCCTGGGGGACTGCCTACGAGCAGTACTTC. Combining the CDR3 with reference TRBV30 and TRBJ2-7 gives the whole variable domain SQTIHQWPATLVQPVGSPLSLECTVEGTSNPNLYWYRQAAGRGLQLLFYSVGIGQISSEVPQNLSASRPQDRQFILSSKKLLLSDSGFYLCAWGTAYEQYFGPGTRLTVT.

The chain employs TRBV5-1 and TRBJ1-5; 8 nucleotides agree with TRBD1. This CDR3 spans 16 amino acids. The V and J ends lost 0 bases and 0 bases, in that order; junction bases with no gene match: 2. Germline V gives CDR1 SGHRS, CDR2 YFSETQ. The CDR3 DNA follows: TGCGCCAGCAGCTTGGGAGACAGGGGTAGCAATCAGCCCCAGCATTTT. Protein product: CASSLGDRGSNQPQHF.

The rearrangement uses TRBV13 and TRBJ1-2; TRBD1 might be the D (5 bases). The germline gives CDR1 PRHDT, CDR2 FYEKMQ (reference sequence). Trimming took 4 bases from V and 5 from J, leaving 23 bases between them. The CDR3 length is 17 residues. The CDR3, as DNA: TGTGCCAGCAGCTCCCCCCTCGAGGACCCCAGGGATTATGGCTACACCTTC. It yields the protein CASSSPLEDPRDYGYTF.

The rearrangement uses TRBV19 and TRBJ2-5; no clear D gene. The V end was cut by 3 bases, the J end by 2 bases, with 10 bases between. CDR3 size: 14 residues. Germline loops: CDR1 LNHDA, CDR2 SQIVND (reference sequence). CDR3: CASSMIRQQETQYF. The CDR3 DNA reads as TGTGCCAGTAGTATGATCCGCCAGCAAGAGACCCAGTACTTC.

The CDR3 is CASSHTTGTGNNSPLHF. The CDR3 DNA sequence: TGCGCCAGCAGCCACACAACCGGGACAGGGAATAATTCACCCCTCCACTTT. The rearrangement links TRBV4-1 to TRBJ1-6; 9 positions match TRBD1. The CDR3 loop spans 17 amino acids. Germline CDR1 and CDR2: MGHRA and YSYEKL. The V and J ends lost 3 bases and 5 bases, in that order; junction bases with no gene match: 8.

The chain has TRBV5-1 and TRBJ2-7; a possible D gene is TRBD2 (6 bases). This CDR3 spans 12 amino acids. Trimming left V 5 bases short and J 6 bases short, with 12 bases between. CDR1 and CDR2 from the germline V gene are SGHRS and YFSETQ. CDR3 in DNA: TGCGCCAGCAGGCCCGGCGGGACCGAGCAGTACTTC. Protein sequence: CASRPGGTEQYF.

This clone has a single count. The chain uses TRBV6-2 or TRBV6-3 and TRBJ2-1, with D perhaps matching TRBD1 (6 bases). This CDR3 has 13 amino acids. Trimming removed 4 bases from V and 9 bases from J, with 13 bases in between. CDR1 and CDR2 from the germline V gene are MNHEY and SVGEGT. In DNA, the CDR3 is TGTGCCAGCAGTTTCCCAGGGGTCTCTGAGCAGTTCTTC. Encoded protein: CASSFPGVSEQFF.